A selection of T cell receptor beta chains follows, all from one sample in a study of blood T cell repertoires in COVID-19. TCRdb's table, derived via immunoSEQ multiplex PCR, lists solely in-frame clones and lacks some. Here the sample spans approximately 330,000 clones, just over 85% being singletons. Sequenced: PBMCs or T cells enriched from blood (not recorded which). These receptors all stem from a woman between 40 and 50 years old with acute COVID-19. CDR3s include the opening cysteine and the closing phenylalanine or tryptophan. A D gene is named only where the DNA matches it firmly. Expanded clones get a size class; other rows say once, few or many, or leave the size out.

abundance: NA
d_gene: TRBD1
len: 14
v_gene: TRBV28
j_gene: TRBJ1-2
CDR3nt: TGTGCCAGCAGTTTCTTGGCAGGGGGCTATGGCTACACCTTC
CDR3aa: CASSFLAGGYGYTF

abundance: NA
d_gene: TRBD1
len: 17
v_gene: TRBV7-9
j_gene: TRBJ1-3
CDR3nt: TGTGCCAGCAGCCCACAACAGGGGCTTATCTCTGGAAACACCATATATTTT
CDR3aa: CASSPQQGLISGNTIYF

abundance: NA
d_gene: TRBD2
len: 16
v_gene: TRBV4-3
j_gene: TRBJ2-3
CDR3nt: TGCGCCAGCAGCCAAGAGCTAGCGGCTAGCACAGATACGCAGTATTTT
CDR3aa: CASSQELAASTDTQYF

abundance: once
d_gene: TRBD1
len: 13
v_gene: TRBV24-1
j_gene: TRBJ2-7
CDR3nt: TGTGCCACCAGTGAAACAGGGGGCGCCGAGCAGTACTTC
CDR3aa: CATSETGGAEQYF

abundance: NA
d_gene: TRBD1
len: 15
v_gene: TRBV4-2
j_gene: TRBJ1-2
CDR3nt: TGTGCCAGCAGCCAGGGGACAGGGGGCATTTATGGCTACACCTTC
CDR3aa: CASSQGTGGIYGYTF

abundance: NA
d_gene: TRBD1
len: 16
v_gene: TRBV19
j_gene: TRBJ1-5
CDR3nt: TGTGCCAGTAGTATAGAAGACAGGGGCACAAATCAGCCCCAGCATTTT
CDR3aa: CASSIEDRGTNQPQHF

abundance: NA
d_gene: NA
len: 13
v_gene: TRBV7-9
j_gene: TRBJ1-1
CDR3nt: TGTGCCAGCAGCTTAAAGGAGGGCACTGAAGCTTTCTTT
CDR3aa: CASSLKEGTEAFF

abundance: NA
d_gene: NA
len: 15
v_gene: TRBV6-5
j_gene: TRBJ1-1
CDR3nt: TGTGCCAGCAGTTACTCGAACTCCGGGTACACTGAAGCTTTCTTT
CDR3aa: CASSYSNSGYTEAFF

abundance: NA
d_gene: TRBD2
len: 16
v_gene: TRBV5-4
j_gene: TRBJ2-7
CDR3nt: TGTGCCAGCAGCCGGGGACTAGCGGGGGGTTCCTACGAGCAGTACTTC
CDR3aa: CASSRGLAGGSYEQYF

abundance: NA
d_gene: TRBD1
len: 15
v_gene: TRBV28
j_gene: TRBJ1-2
CDR3nt: TGTGCCAGCAGTCGTACAGGGGCCGGAAACTATGGCTACACCTTC
CDR3aa: CASSRTGAGNYGYTF

abundance: NA
d_gene: NA
len: 16
v_gene: TRBV7-9
j_gene: TRBJ2-1
CDR3nt: TGTGCCAGCAGCTTAGGAGGGTCAATGCGCTACAATGAGCAGTTCTTC
CDR3aa: CASSLGGSMRYNEQFF

abundance: NA
d_gene: TRBD2
len: 16
v_gene: TRBV9
j_gene: TRBJ2-1
CDR3nt: TGTGCCAGCAGCGTAACTAGCGACAGCTCCTACAATGAGCAGTTCTTC
CDR3aa: CASSVTSDSSYNEQFF

abundance: NA
d_gene: NA
len: 12
v_gene: TRBV7-9
j_gene: TRBJ1-3
CDR3nt: TGTGCCAGCAGCCAGGAAGGTTACCCCATATATTTT
CDR3aa: CASSQEGYPIYF

abundance: NA
d_gene: NA
len: 15
v_gene: TRBV6-2/TRBV6-3
j_gene: TRBJ2-5
CDR3nt: TGTGCCAGCAGTTACACCCCCACCGCGGGAGAGACCCAGTACTTC
CDR3aa: CASSYTPTAGETQYF

abundance: NA
d_gene: NA
len: 14
v_gene: TRBV10-1
j_gene: TRBJ1-4
CDR3nt: TGCGCCAGCAGTGAAAGGGAGGCTGGCGAAAAACTGTTTTTT
CDR3aa: CASSEREAGEKLFF

abundance: NA
d_gene: NA
len: 14
v_gene: TRBV3-1/TRBV3-2
j_gene: TRBJ1-4
CDR3nt: TGTGCCAGCAGCCCCATCCCAGGGAATGAAAAACTGTTTTTT
CDR3aa: CASSPIPGNEKLFF

abundance: once
d_gene: TRBD1
len: 16
v_gene: TRBV18
j_gene: TRBJ1-2
CDR3nt: TGTGCCAGCTCACCTGCGACAGGGGTTCTTAACTATGGCTACACCTTC
CDR3aa: CASSPATGVLNYGYTF

abundance: NA
d_gene: NA
len: 15
v_gene: TRBV4-1
j_gene: TRBJ2-3
CDR3nt: TGCGCCAGCAGCCAAACCACTAGACGCACAGATACGCAGTATTTT
CDR3aa: CASSQTTRRTDTQYF

abundance: once
d_gene: NA
len: 14
v_gene: TRBV7-9
j_gene: TRBJ1-3
CDR3nt: TGTGCCAGCAGCTTAACCGGGGGTGGAAACACCATATATTTT
CDR3aa: CASSLTGGGNTIYF

abundance: NA
d_gene: NA
len: 15
v_gene: TRBV11-3
j_gene: TRBJ2-3
CDR3nt: TGTGCCAGCAGCTTAGGCGGGATTAACACAGATACGCAGTATTTT
CDR3aa: CASSLGGINTDTQYF

abundance: NA
d_gene: TRBD1
len: 15
v_gene: TRBV2
j_gene: TRBJ1-1
CDR3nt: TGTGCCAGCACCTTGGACAGGGAGGGGAACACTGAAGCTTTCTTT
CDR3aa: CASTLDREGNTEAFF

abundance: NA
d_gene: TRBD1
len: 18
v_gene: TRBV7-9
j_gene: TRBJ1-2
CDR3nt: TGTGCCAGCGACAGGGGTGGGCTAGACCAAGGGGACCCTTATGGCTACACCTTC
CDR3aa: CASDRGGLDQGDPYGYTF

abundance: NA
d_gene: NA
len: 14
v_gene: TRBV18
j_gene: TRBJ2-7
CDR3nt: TGTGCCAGCTCAGGGAGTGTAGGCTCCTACGAGCAGTACTTC
CDR3aa: CASSGSVGSYEQYF

abundance: NA
d_gene: TRBD2
len: 13
v_gene: TRBV7-2
j_gene: TRBJ2-3
CDR3nt: TGTGCCAGCAGCTTCCCAGCGGGGAATACGCAGTATTTT
CDR3aa: CASSFPAGNTQYF

abundance: NA
d_gene: NA
len: 12
v_gene: TRBV6-5
j_gene: TRBJ1-2
CDR3nt: TGTGCCAGCAGCCGGGGGGTTCATGGCTACACCTTC
CDR3aa: CASSRGVHGYTF

abundance: NA
d_gene: NA
len: 19
v_gene: TRBV5-1
j_gene: TRBJ2-3
CDR3nt: TGCGCCAGCAGCAAGACAGGCGCCCTGAGCCTAACTAGCACAGATACGCAGTATTTT
CDR3aa: CASSKTGALSLTSTDTQYF

abundance: NA
d_gene: TRBD1
len: 15
v_gene: TRBV6-5
j_gene: TRBJ2-2
CDR3nt: TGTGCCAGCAACTTCCGGGACAGGGGAAAGGGGGAGCTGTTTTTT
CDR3aa: CASNFRDRGKGELFF

abundance: NA
d_gene: NA
len: 13
v_gene: TRBV9
j_gene: TRBJ1-2
CDR3nt: TGTGCCAGCAGCGTTTCAGGGAACTATGGCTACACCTTC
CDR3aa: CASSVSGNYGYTF

abundance: NA
d_gene: NA
len: 12
v_gene: TRBV3-1/TRBV3-2
j_gene: TRBJ1-1
CDR3nt: TGTGCCAGCGCAGCAGGGGCGGTTGAAGCTTTCTTT
CDR3aa: CASAAGAVEAFF

abundance: NA
d_gene: NA
len: 12
v_gene: TRBV15
j_gene: TRBJ1-2
CDR3nt: TGTGCCACCAGCAGAGGCGCCGATGGCTACACCTTC
CDR3aa: CATSRGADGYTF

abundance: NA
d_gene: NA
len: 15
v_gene: TRBV9
j_gene: TRBJ2-6
CDR3nt: TGTGCCAGCAGTCGAGGGGGCTCTGGGGCCAACGTCCTGACTTTC
CDR3aa: CASSRGGSGANVLTF

abundance: NA
d_gene: TRBD2
len: 14
v_gene: TRBV3-1/TRBV3-2
j_gene: TRBJ2-7
CDR3nt: TGTGCCAGCAAAAGGAGCGGGAGTGTCGACGAGCAGTACTTC
CDR3aa: CASKRSGSVDEQYF

abundance: NA
d_gene: TRBD2
len: 17
v_gene: TRBV24-1
j_gene: TRBJ2-1
CDR3nt: TGTGCCACCAGTGATTCACGGGCGGGAGGGACTCGCAATGAGCAGTTCTTC
CDR3aa: CATSDSRAGGTRNEQFF

abundance: once
d_gene: TRBD2
len: 15
v_gene: TRBV4-3
j_gene: TRBJ2-7
CDR3nt: TGCGCCAGCAGCCCGGGACTAGCGGGAGACTACGAGCAGTACTTC
CDR3aa: CASSPGLAGDYEQYF

abundance: few
d_gene: TRBD1
len: 16
v_gene: TRBV15
j_gene: TRBJ2-3
CDR3nt: TGTGCCACCAGCAGAGATTTCAGGGGGCGTCGTGATACGCAGTATTTT
CDR3aa: CATSRDFRGRRDTQYF

abundance: NA
d_gene: NA
len: 16
v_gene: TRBV7-8
j_gene: TRBJ1-3
CDR3nt: TGTGCCAGCAGCCCGGGGAGAGCCGACTCTGGAAACACCATATATTTT
CDR3aa: CASSPGRADSGNTIYF

abundance: NA
d_gene: TRBD1
len: 14
v_gene: TRBV29-1
j_gene: TRBJ1-1
CDR3nt: TGCAGCGCCCGAAACACAGGGGCGGGCACTGAAGCTTTCTTT
CDR3aa: CSARNTGAGTEAFF

abundance: NA
d_gene: NA
len: 17
v_gene: TRBV20-1
j_gene: TRBJ1-2
CDR3nt: TGCAGTGCTAGTTCCCCCCGGACACAGACCTCTAACTATGGCTACACCTTC
CDR3aa: CSASSPRTQTSNYGYTF

abundance: NA
d_gene: TRBD1
len: 15
v_gene: TRBV6-5
j_gene: TRBJ1-1
CDR3nt: TGTGCCAGCAGTTATGGGACAGGGGCGCCCACAGGAGCTTTCTTT
CDR3aa: CASSYGTGAPTGAFF

abundance: NA
d_gene: NA
len: 18
v_gene: TRBV18
j_gene: TRBJ2-6
CDR3nt: TGTGCCAGCTCACCCACCGGGACATCTCCCTCTGGGGCCAACGTCCTGACTTTC
CDR3aa: CASSPTGTSPSGANVLTF

abundance: NA
d_gene: NA
len: 13
v_gene: TRBV2
j_gene: TRBJ2-2
CDR3nt: TGTGCTACCGTGGGCACGAACACCGGGGAGCTGTTTTTT
CDR3aa: CATVGTNTGELFF

abundance: NA
d_gene: NA
len: 16
v_gene: TRBV4-3
j_gene: TRBJ2-5
CDR3nt: TGCGCCAGCAGCCAAGCGTTGGGGGGGGGCGCGGAGACCCAGTACTTC
CDR3aa: CASSQALGGGAETQYF

abundance: few
d_gene: TRBD2
len: 15
v_gene: TRBV11-2
j_gene: TRBJ2-7
CDR3nt: TGTGCCAGCAGCTCCCCCATACGGGGGGATTACGAGCAGTACTTC
CDR3aa: CASSSPIRGDYEQYF

abundance: few
d_gene: NA
len: 13
v_gene: TRBV7-9
j_gene: TRBJ2-7
CDR3nt: TGTGCCAGCAGCTTAACTAGTAGCTACGAGCAGTACTTC
CDR3aa: CASSLTSSYEQYF

abundance: once
d_gene: TRBD2
len: 15
v_gene: TRBV6-1
j_gene: TRBJ2-5
CDR3nt: TGTGCCAGCAGTGACCGTAGGGACTACCGAGAGACCCAGTACTTC
CDR3aa: CASSDRRDYRETQYF

abundance: NA
d_gene: TRBD1
len: 14
v_gene: TRBV2
j_gene: TRBJ2-7
CDR3nt: TGTGCCAGCAGGTCGACAGGGGTCTCCTACGAGCAGTACTTC
CDR3aa: CASRSTGVSYEQYF

abundance: NA
d_gene: NA
len: 13
v_gene: TRBV5-1
j_gene: TRBJ1-1
CDR3nt: TGCGCCAGCAGCCAGGGGACGAACACTGAAGCTTTCTTT
CDR3aa: CASSQGTNTEAFF

abundance: NA
d_gene: NA
len: 13
v_gene: TRBV6-5
j_gene: TRBJ2-5
CDR3nt: TGTGCCAGCAGCGGACAGTTCCAAGAGACCCAGTACTTC
CDR3aa: CASSGQFQETQYF

abundance: NA
d_gene: NA
len: 16
v_gene: TRBV4-2
j_gene: TRBJ2-3
CDR3nt: TGTGCCAGCAGCCAGCCCCCCGGCGGGTTGACAGATACGCAGTATTTT
CDR3aa: CASSQPPGGLTDTQYF

abundance: NA
d_gene: NA
len: 15
v_gene: TRBV14
j_gene: TRBJ1-1
CDR3nt: TGTGCCAGCAGCCCCCTCGGGGCGGGGGGCTACCTGTTCTTCTTT
CDR3aa: CASSPLGAGGYLFFF

abundance: NA
d_gene: TRBD1
len: 15
v_gene: TRBV7-2
j_gene: TRBJ1-5
CDR3nt: TGTGCCAGCAGCCTCGGGACAGGGTTCAATCAGCCCCAGCATTTT
CDR3aa: CASSLGTGFNQPQHF

abundance: NA
d_gene: NA
len: 13
v_gene: TRBV7-2
j_gene: TRBJ2-1
CDR3nt: TGTGCCAGCAGCTTAGCTCGGGGGAATGAGCAGTTCTTC
CDR3aa: CASSLARGNEQFF